This TCR beta chain was sequenced during a study of T cell changes during pregnancy in multiple sclerosis. This table comes from immunoSEQ multiplex PCR, and its TCRdb copy is limited to in-frame clones, with some not included. Of over 50,000 clones listed, around 87% are singletons. CDR1 and CDR2 (germline): MNHEY, SVGAGI. Trimming took off 2 bases at V and 2 bases at J, with 12 bases between the two ends. The CDR3 covers 15 residues. The sample taken for sequencing was peripheral blood from another person, used as feeder cells. This TCR derives from a human donor whose cells served as feeder cells for cultures in a pregnancy study. This chain links TRBV6-5 with TRBJ2-5, with D possibly called TRBD1 or TRBD2 (5 bases each). The CDR3 loop is CASSYQGDRQETQYF. CDR3 DNA: TGTGCCAGCAGTTACCAAGGGGACCGTCAAGAGACCCAGTACTTC.